This paragraph covers one T cell receptor beta chain sequence. This entry is derived from a study of T cells in localized non-small cell lung cancer. The repertoire was sequenced with immunoSEQ multiplex PCR; TCRdb's copy has only in-frame clones and lacks some. The sample lists roughly 48,000 clones, around three quarters occurring once. This sequence originates from a woman aged 35-75 years with stage II lung adenocarcinoma. This specimen was PBMCs, taken before any cancer treatment.

The DNA for the CDR3 is TGTGCCAGCAGCTTAACGGCCCAAGGGTCCTACAATGAGCAGTTCTTC. It is translated as CASSLTAQGSYNEQFF. This chain connects TRBV11-3 to TRBJ2-1; D uncertain. V was pared by 2 bases and J by 1 base, with 12 bases between. Germline V gene data show CDR1 as SGHNT and CDR2 as YENEEA. There are 16 residues in the CDR3.